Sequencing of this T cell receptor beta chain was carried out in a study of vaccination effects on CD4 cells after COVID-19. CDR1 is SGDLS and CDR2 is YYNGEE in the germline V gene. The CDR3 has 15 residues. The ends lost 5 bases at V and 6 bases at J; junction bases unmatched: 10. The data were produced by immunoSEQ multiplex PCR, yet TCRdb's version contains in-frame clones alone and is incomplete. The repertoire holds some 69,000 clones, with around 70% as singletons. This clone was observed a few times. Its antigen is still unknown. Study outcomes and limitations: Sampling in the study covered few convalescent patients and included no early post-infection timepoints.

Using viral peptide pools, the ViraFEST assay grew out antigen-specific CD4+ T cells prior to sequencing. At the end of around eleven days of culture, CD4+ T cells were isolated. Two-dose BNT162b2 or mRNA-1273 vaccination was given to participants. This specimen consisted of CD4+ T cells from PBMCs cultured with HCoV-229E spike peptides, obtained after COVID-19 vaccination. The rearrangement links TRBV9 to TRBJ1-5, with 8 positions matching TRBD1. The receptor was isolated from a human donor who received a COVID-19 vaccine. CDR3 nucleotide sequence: TGTGCCAGCAGTTCTACAGGGGGGTTCGGTCAGCCCCAGCATTTT. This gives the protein CASSSTGGFGQPQHF.